The next 27 T cell receptor beta chains were all read from a single sample in a study of blood T cell repertoires in COVID-19. Sequencing was performed with immunoSEQ multiplex PCR; in TCRdb, only in-frame clones are kept and a portion is missing. Of 350,000 to 550,000 clones listed, 70% to 90% are singletons. Specimen: PBMCs or T cells enriched from blood (not recorded which). The receptor source for this set is a young woman with acute COVID-19.

Only a few counts were recorded for this clone. The rearrangement uses TRBV6-2 or TRBV6-3 and TRBJ1-2; 7 positions agree with TRBD1. J gave up 8 bases and V 5 bases, and 8 bases lay outside the gene matches. The CDR3 is 13 amino acids. CDR1 is MNHEY and CDR2 is SVGEGT in the germline V gene. The CDR3 region is CASSLRQGGGYTF. CDR3 bases: TGTGCCAGCAGTCTTCGACAGGGCGGCGGCTACACCTTC.

This CDR3 is CASTNTYEQYF. For the CDR3, the DNA is TGTGCCAGCACCAACACCTACGAGCAGTACTTC. This sequence joins TRBV6-5 and TRBJ2-7; no clear D gene. V was cut by 7 bases and J by 2 bases, with 6 bases left in between. Germline CDR1 and CDR2: MNHEY and SVGAGI. The CDR3 is 11 amino acids.

The V call is TRBV7-9, the J call TRBJ1-5; 7 positions match TRBD1. Germline loops: CDR1 SEHNR, CDR2 FQNEAQ (reference sequence). The CDR3 length is 16 residues. With 3 bases clipped from V and 6 bases from J, the junction kept 11 bases outside the gene matches. The CDR3 reads CASSFVTGIVSQPQHF. Here the CDR3 DNA reads TGTGCCAGCAGCTTCGTGACAGGGATTGTGTCTCAGCCCCAGCATTTT.

This chain uses TRBV7-8 with TRBJ2-7; 7 bases fit TRBD1. The trim removed 0 bases at V and 2 bases at J, leaving 7 bases unmatched. Germline CDR1 and CDR2: SGHVS and FQNEAQ. The CDR3 extends over 16 amino acids. The chain's CDR3 is CASSLAGTALTYEQYF. For the CDR3, the DNA is TGTGCCAGCAGCTTAGCTGGGACAGCATTAACCTACGAGCAGTACTTC.

The V gene is TRBV6-6, the J gene TRBJ1-5, with no clear D. This CDR3 contains 15 residues. The germline gives CDR1 MNHNY, CDR2 SVGAGI (reference sequence). V was shortened by 0 bases and J by 4 bases, with 10 bases between the two germline ends. The CDR3 coding sequence is TGTGCCAGCAGTTACTCCACGGGCGGGAATCAGCCCCAGCATTTT. Translated, it gives CASSYSTGGNQPQHF.

The J gene is TRBJ2-7, the V gene TRBV28; weak D call: TRBD1 (6 bases). CDR1 is MDHEN and CDR2 is SYDVKM in the germline V gene. V dropped 6 bases and J dropped 3 bases, with 12 bases sitting between them. The CDR3 runs to 13 residues. The CDR3 is CASRPIRGYEQYF. The CDR3 nucleotides read TGTGCCAGCAGGCCAATCAGGGGCTACGAGCAGTACTTC. Based on the CDR3 plus reference TRBV28 and TRBJ2-7, the full variable domain is DVKVTQSSRYLVKRTGEKVFLECVQDMDHENMFWYRQDPGLGLRLIYFSYDVKMKEKGDIPEGYSVSREKKERFSLILESASTNQTSMYLCASRPIRGYEQYFGPGTRLTVT.

This clone occurred a few times. The CDR3 protein is CASSSGQGAGELFF. CDR3 DNA: TGCGCCAGCAGCTCCGGACAGGGGGCCGGGGAGCTGTTTTTT. V gene TRBV5-1 combines with J gene TRBJ2-2, with 10 bases aligning to TRBD1. CDR1 is SGHRS and CDR2 is YFSETQ in the germline V gene. The CDR3 loop spans 14 amino acids. J gave up 6 bases and V 3 bases, and 2 bases lay outside the gene matches. The full variable domain, its missing parts supplied by reference TRBV5-1 and TRBJ2-2, is KAGVTQTPRYLIKTRGQQVTLSCSPISGHRSVSWYQQTPGQGLQFLFEYFSETQRNKGNFPGRFSGRQFSNSRSEMNVSTLELGDSALYLCASSSGQGAGELFFGEGSRLTVL.

The genes are TRBV5-5 and TRBJ2-7; maybe TRBD1 (6 bases). Trimming removed 2 bases at V and 4 bases at J, with 13 bases between. Per germline, CDR1 SGHKS and CDR2 YYEKEE (reference sequence). This CDR3 comprises 14 residues. The CDR3: CASSFGTLEYEQYF. The DNA of the CDR3 is TGTGCCAGCAGCTTCGGGACACTCGAATACGAGCAGTACTTC.

The rearrangement links TRBV28 to TRBJ2-1; 13 bases are a match to TRBD2. This CDR3 comprises 19 residues. V lost 5 bases, J lost 6 bases, and 16 bases stayed unmatched. From germline, CDR1 is MDHEN and CDR2 SYDVKM. CDR3 sequence reads: CASSTGTSGTRSRGNEQFF. The CDR3 DNA is TGTGCCAGCAGTACTGGGACTAGCGGGACTCGCTCGCGGGGCAATGAGCAGTTCTTC.

The chain carries TRBV25-1 and TRBJ2-3; TRBD2 matches at 7 bases. CDR3 size: 13 residues. After removal of 7 bases from V and 5 bases from J, the junction contained 6 bases not matched to a gene. Germline loops: CDR1 MGHDK, CDR2 SYGVNS. CDR3 bases: TGTGCCAGCAATATGTTAGCGGGAGATACGCAGTATTTT. It is translated as CASNMLAGDTQYF. The complete variable domain, with remaining parts taken from reference TRBV25-1 and TRBJ2-3, reads EADIYQTPRYLVIGTGKKITLECSQTMGHDKMYWYQQDPGMELHLIHYSYGVNSTEKGDLSSESTVSRIRTEHFPLTLESARPSHTSQYLCASNMLAGDTQYFGPGTRLTVL.

V is TRBV20-1 and J is TRBJ1-2, with 7 positions matching TRBD1. Trimming at V came to 3 bases and at J to 2 bases, leaving 3 bases not matched to a gene. The CDR3 spans 13 residues. The germline CDR1 and CDR2 sequences are DFQATT and SNEGSKA (reference sequence). The CDR3 loop reads CSASEQGNYGYTF. In DNA, the CDR3 is TGCAGTGCTAGTGAACAGGGGAACTATGGCTACACCTTC.

The chain links TRBV3-1 (or the pseudogene TRBV3-2) to TRBJ1-3, with D hard to call. V lost 1 base and J 3 bases, leaving 7 bases between the germline ends. Germline CDR1 reads LGHDT; CDR2 reads YNNKEL (reference sequence). The CDR3 spans 14 residues. The CDR3: CASSQGTHGNTIYF. For the CDR3, the DNA is TGTGCCAGCAGCCAAGGTACACATGGAAACACCATATATTTT.

CDR3 in amino acids: CASIWTEEHSGANVLTF. The CDR3 nucleotides are TGTGCCAGCATCTGGACAGAAGAGCACTCTGGGGCCAACGTCCTGACTTTC. The rearrangement joins TRBV5-4 to TRBJ2-6, with D maybe TRBD1 (6 bases). V lost 6 bases to trimming and J lost 0 bases, with 16 bases between them. From germline, CDR1 is SGHNT and CDR2 YYREEE (reference sequence). This CDR3 has 17 residues.

The gene calls are TRBV10-3 and TRBJ2-5, with a possible D match to TRBD1 (5 bases). In germline, CDR1 is ENHRY, CDR2 SYGVKD. Trimming took off 5 bases at V and 1 base at J, with 11 bases between the two ends. The CDR3 sequence is 14 residues long. CDR3 bases: TGTGCCATCAGTAAGACAGAGATCCAAGAGACCCAGTACTTC. Its translation is CAISKTEIQETQYF.

A note on this clone: Other DNA sequences of this sample code for an identical CDR3. CDR3 sequence (DNA): TGTGCCAGCAGCACAACGGGGGGAGCCAAAAACATTCAGTACTTC. Amino acid sequence: CASSTTGGAKNIQYF. The gene calls are TRBV7-9 and TRBJ2-4; 7 bases line up with TRBD2. The CDR3 sequence is 15 residues long. J lost 0 bases, V lost 5 bases, and 4 bases had no gene match. CDR1 and CDR2 from the germline V gene are SEHNR and FQNEAQ (reference sequence). Drawing the rest from reference TRBV7-9 and TRBJ2-4, the complete variable domain is DTGVSQNPRHKITKRGQNVTFRCDPISEHNRLYWYRQTLGQGPEFLTYFQNEAQLEKSRLLSDRFSAERPKGSFSTLEIQRTEQGDSAMYLCASSTTGGAKNIQYFGAGTRLSVL.

The V gene is TRBV6-1, the J gene TRBJ1-6; unclear D gene. V lost 0 bases and J 0 bases, leaving 12 bases between the germline ends. Germline V gives CDR1 MNHNS, CDR2 SASEGT. CDR3 size: 18 residues. This chain's CDR3 is CASSEAGSSSSYNSPLHF. In DNA, the CDR3 is TGTGCCAGCAGTGAAGCGGGCAGCTCGAGCTCCTATAATTCACCCCTCCACTTT.

This rearrangement joins TRBV11-2 to TRBJ2-1; D is perhaps TRBD2 (6 bases). The germline V and J ends were trimmed by 5 bases and 5 bases, with 16 bases remaining between them. The V gene's germline CDR1 is SGHAT and CDR2 FQNNGV. The CDR3 is 15 amino acids. The CDR3 nucleotides read TGTGCCAGCAGCCCCATTCTAGCGTCAAACAATGAGCAGTTCTTC. Encoded protein: CASSPILASNNEQFF.

This clone was observed once. The chain employs TRBV28 and TRBJ2-7, with 12 nucleotides matching TRBD2. CDR3 length: 14 residues. The V gene's germline CDR1 is MDHEN and CDR2 SYDVKM. J lost 4 bases, V lost 6 bases, and 4 bases had no gene match. CDR3 coding DNA: TGTGCCAGCAGCTACGGACTAGCGGGGTACGAGCAGTACTTC. This encodes CASSYGLAGYEQYF.

This clone was seen a single time. V gene TRBV28 combines with J gene TRBJ1-4, with 11 bases identical to TRBD1. CDR1 is MDHEN and CDR2 is SYDVKM in the germline V gene. There are 15 residues in the CDR3. J gave up 5 bases and V 4 bases, and 3 bases lay outside the gene matches. The CDR3 loop is CASSSRDRGNEKLFF. As DNA, the CDR3 is TGTGCCAGCAGTTCAAGGGACAGGGGGAATGAAAAACTGTTTTTT.

Notes on this clone: A read error may produce the germline difference seen at one junction end. The genes are TRBV4-1 and TRBJ1-4, with 8 bases aligning to TRBD1. Germline V gene sequence: CDR1 MGHRA, CDR2 YSYEKL. The CDR3 runs 15 residues. CDR3 DNA sequence: TGCGCCAGCCGCCACATCAGGGGGCGCAGTGAAAAACTGTTTTTT. Protein sequence: CASRHIRGRSEKLFF.

On this clone: Other DNA sequences in the sample encode the same CDR3. V and J are TRBV5-1 and TRBJ1-4; 8 bases agree with TRBD1. Trimming took 3 bases from V and 5 from J; bases not matched to a gene: 3. The CDR3 has 14 residues. Germline V gives CDR1 SGHRS, CDR2 YFSETQ. This CDR3 is CASSSGTGNEKLFF. CDR3 in DNA: TGCGCCAGCAGCTCCGGGACAGGAAATGAAAAACTGTTTTTT.

The count of this clone is one. The chain joins TRBV2 to TRBJ2-5; 9 positions agree with TRBD2. The CDR3 length is 14 residues. Germline-derived CDR1 and CDR2 are SNHLY and FYNNEI. Trimming at V came to 1 base and at J to 4 bases, leaving 1 base not matched to a gene. The CDR3 bases are TGTGCCAGCAGTGAAGTACTAGCGGGAGAGACCCAGTACTTC. It encodes CASSEVLAGETQYF. The whole variable domain, filled in from reference TRBV2 and TRBJ2-5, reads EPEVTQTPSHQVTQMGQEVILRCVPISNHLYFYWYRQILGQKVEFLVSFYNNEISEKSEIFDDQFSVERPDGSNFTLKIRSTKLEDSAMYFCASSEVLAGETQYFGPGTRLLVL.

The chain recombines TRBV11-3 with TRBJ2-1; a possible D gene is TRBD2 (5 bases). CDR1 is SGHNT and CDR2 is YENEEA in the germline V gene. This CDR3 region has 13 residues. The ends were cut back, 5 bases at V and 6 bases at J, with 11 bases in the middle. The CDR3 DNA follows: TGTGCCAGCAGCCGAGGGCTAGCCAATGAGCAGTTCTTC. As protein: CASSRGLANEQFF.

The V and J genes are TRBV18 and TRBJ2-5; D is uncertain. Germline values: CDR1 KGHSH, CDR2 LQKENI. With 2 bases removed from V and 5 bases from J, the gap between germline ends came to 9 bases. This CDR3 comprises 13 residues. DNA for the CDR3: TGTGCCAGCTCACCAAGCCGTACGGAGACCCAGTACTTC. Protein product: CASSPSRTETQYF.

A note on this clone: At the DNA level, this CDR3 is encoded by other sequences in the same sample as well. J is TRBJ1-5 and V is TRBV19, with a weak D call TRBD1 (5 bases). The germline V gene encodes CDR1 LNHDA and CDR2 SQIVND (reference sequence). V lost 5 bases and J 7 bases, leaving 12 bases between the germline ends. The CDR3 length is 13 residues. CDR3 nucleotides: TGTGCCAGTAGTCTTCAGGGATACCAGCCCCAGCATTTT. It specifies CASSLQGYQPQHF.

The chain employs TRBV5-5 and TRBJ2-1, with 7 bases matching TRBD1. The CDR3 sequence is 17 residues long. Trimming at V came to 3 bases and at J to 5 bases, leaving 14 bases not matched to a gene. CDR1 and CDR2 (germline): SGHKS, YYEKEE (reference sequence). The CDR3 sequence: CASSYRIGQDINNEQFF. The CDR3 nucleotides read TGTGCCAGCAGCTACCGTATTGGACAGGATATCAACAATGAGCAGTTCTTC. Full variable domain (missing parts from reference TRBV5-5 and TRBJ2-1): DAGVTQSPTHLIKTRGQQVTLRCSPISGHKSVSWYQQVLGQGPQFIFQYYEKEERGRGNFPDRFSARQFPNYSSELNVNALLLGDSALYLCASSYRIGQDINNEQFFGPGTRLTVL.

Only one count was recorded for this clone. V is TRBV6-5 and J is TRBJ2-1; D call uncertain. The V end was cut by 6 bases, the J end by 12 bases, with 12 bases between. CDR3 length equals 11 residues. CDR1 is MNHEY, CDR2 SVGAGI, per germline. CDR3 residues: CASSQALGQFF. CDR3 DNA: TGTGCCAGCAGCCAGGCCCTTGGGCAGTTCTTC.